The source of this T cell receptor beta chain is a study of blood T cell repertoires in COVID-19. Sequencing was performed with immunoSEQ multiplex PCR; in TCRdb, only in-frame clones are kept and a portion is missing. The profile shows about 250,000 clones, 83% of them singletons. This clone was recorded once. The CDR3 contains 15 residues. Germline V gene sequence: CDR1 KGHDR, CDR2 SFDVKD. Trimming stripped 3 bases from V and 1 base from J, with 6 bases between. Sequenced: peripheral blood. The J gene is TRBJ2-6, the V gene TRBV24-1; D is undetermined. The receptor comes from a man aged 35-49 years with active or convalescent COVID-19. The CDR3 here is CATSDTRSGANVLTF. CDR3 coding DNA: TGTGCCACCAGTGATACCCGGTCTGGGGCCAACGTCCTGACTTTC.